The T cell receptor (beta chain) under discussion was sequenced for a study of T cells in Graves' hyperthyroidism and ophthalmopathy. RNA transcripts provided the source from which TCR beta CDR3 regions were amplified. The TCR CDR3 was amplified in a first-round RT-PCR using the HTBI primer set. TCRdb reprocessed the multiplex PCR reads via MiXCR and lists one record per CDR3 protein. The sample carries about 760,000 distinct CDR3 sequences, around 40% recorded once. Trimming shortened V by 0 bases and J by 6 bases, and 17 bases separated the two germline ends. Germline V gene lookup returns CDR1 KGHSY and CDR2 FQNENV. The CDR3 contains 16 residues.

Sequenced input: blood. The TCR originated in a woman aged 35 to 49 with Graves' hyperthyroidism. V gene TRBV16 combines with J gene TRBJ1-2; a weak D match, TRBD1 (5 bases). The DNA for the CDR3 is TGTGCCAGCAGCCAATCTGCCAGCAGGGTGGCTGATGGCTACACCTTC. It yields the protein CASSQSASRVADGYTF.